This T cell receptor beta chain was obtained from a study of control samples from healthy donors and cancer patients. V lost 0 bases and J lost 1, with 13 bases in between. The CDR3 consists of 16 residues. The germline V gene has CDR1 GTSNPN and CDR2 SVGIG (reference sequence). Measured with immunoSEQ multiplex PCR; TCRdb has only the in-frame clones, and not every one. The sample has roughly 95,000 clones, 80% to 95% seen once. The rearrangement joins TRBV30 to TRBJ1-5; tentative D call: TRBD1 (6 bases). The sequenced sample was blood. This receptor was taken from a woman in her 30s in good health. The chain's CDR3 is CAWSVRQGLSNQPQHF. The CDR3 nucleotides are TGTGCCTGGAGTGTACGCCAGGGGTTAAGCAATCAGCCCCAGCATTTT.